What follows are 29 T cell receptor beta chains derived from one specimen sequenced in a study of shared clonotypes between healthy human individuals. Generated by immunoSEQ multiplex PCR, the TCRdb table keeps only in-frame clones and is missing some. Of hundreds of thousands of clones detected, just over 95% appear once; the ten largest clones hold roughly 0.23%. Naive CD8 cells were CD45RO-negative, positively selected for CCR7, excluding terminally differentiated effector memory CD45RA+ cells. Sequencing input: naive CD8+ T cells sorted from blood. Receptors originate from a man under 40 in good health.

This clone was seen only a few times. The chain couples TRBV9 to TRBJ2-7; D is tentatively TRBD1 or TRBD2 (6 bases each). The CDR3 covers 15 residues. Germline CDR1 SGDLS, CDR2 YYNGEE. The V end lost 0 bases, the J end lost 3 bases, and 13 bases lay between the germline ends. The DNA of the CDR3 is TGTGCCAGCAGCGTAGCAGTGGGGGGCGTCTACGAGCAGTACTTC. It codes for CASSVAVGGVYEQYF. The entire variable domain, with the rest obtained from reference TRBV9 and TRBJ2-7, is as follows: DSGVTQTPKHLITATGQRVTLRCSPRSGDLSVYWYQQSLDQGLQFLIQYYNGEERAKGNILERFSAQQFPDLHSELNLSSLELGDSALYFCASSVAVGGVYEQYFGPGTRLTVT.

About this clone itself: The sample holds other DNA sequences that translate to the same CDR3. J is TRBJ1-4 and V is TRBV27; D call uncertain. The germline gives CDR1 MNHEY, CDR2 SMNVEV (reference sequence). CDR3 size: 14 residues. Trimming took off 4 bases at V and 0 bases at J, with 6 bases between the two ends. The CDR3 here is CASSSGTTNEKLFF. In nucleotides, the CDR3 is TGTGCCAGCAGTTCCGGGACAACTAATGAAAAACTGTTTTTT.

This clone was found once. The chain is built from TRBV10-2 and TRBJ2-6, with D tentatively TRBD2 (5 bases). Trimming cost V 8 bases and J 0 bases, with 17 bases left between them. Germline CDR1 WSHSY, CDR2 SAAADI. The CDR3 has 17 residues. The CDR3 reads CASSPTVRDSGANVLTF. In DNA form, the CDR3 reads TGCGCCAGCTCCCCGACCGTCCGGGACTCTGGGGCCAACGTCCTGACTTTC.

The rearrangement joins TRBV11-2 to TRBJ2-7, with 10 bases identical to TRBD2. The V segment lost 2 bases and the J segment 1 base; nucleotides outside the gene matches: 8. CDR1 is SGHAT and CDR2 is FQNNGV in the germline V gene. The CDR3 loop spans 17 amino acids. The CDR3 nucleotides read TGTGCCAGCAGCTTATCACTAGCGGGATTTAAGTCCTACGAGCAGTACTTC. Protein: CASSLSLAGFKSYEQYF.

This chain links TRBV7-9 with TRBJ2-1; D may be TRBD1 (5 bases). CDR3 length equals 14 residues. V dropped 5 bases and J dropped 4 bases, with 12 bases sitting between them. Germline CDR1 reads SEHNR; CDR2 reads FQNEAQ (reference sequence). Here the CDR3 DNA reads TGTGCCAGCAGCCCACCGACAGCTTACAATGAGCAGTTCTTC. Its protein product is CASSPPTAYNEQFF.

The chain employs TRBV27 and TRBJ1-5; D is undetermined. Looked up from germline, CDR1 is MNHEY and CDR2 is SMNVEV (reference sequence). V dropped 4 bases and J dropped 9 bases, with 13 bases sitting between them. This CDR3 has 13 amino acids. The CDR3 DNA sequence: TGTGCCAGCAGTTCCTCAAGGAGCGGGCCCCAGCATTTT. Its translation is CASSSSRSGPQHF.

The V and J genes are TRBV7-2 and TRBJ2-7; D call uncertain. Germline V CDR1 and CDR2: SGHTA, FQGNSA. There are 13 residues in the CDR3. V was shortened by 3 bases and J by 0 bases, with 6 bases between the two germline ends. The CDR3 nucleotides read TGTGCCAGCAGCTTGACAATCTCCTACGAGCAGTACTTC. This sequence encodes CASSLTISYEQYF.

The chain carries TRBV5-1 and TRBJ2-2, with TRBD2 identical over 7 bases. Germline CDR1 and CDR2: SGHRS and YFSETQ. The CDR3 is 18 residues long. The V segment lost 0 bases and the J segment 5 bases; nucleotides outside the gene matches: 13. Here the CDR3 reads CASSLAASGKIETGELFF. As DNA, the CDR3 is TGCGCCAGCAGCTTGGCTGCTAGCGGAAAAATCGAAACCGGGGAGCTGTTTTTT.

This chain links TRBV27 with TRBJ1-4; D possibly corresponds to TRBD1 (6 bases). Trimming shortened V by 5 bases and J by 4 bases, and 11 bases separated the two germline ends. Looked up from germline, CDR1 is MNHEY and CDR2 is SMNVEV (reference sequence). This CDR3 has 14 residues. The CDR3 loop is CASSTTGYNEKLFF. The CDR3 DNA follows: TGTGCCAGCAGTACGACAGGTTATAATGAAAAACTGTTTTTT.

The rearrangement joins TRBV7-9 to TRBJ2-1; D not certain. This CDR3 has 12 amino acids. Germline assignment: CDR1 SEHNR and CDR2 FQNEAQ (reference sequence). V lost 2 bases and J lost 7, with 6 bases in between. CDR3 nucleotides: TGTGCCAGCAGCTTAAGCCAGAATGAGCAGTTCTTC. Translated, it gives CASSLSQNEQFF.

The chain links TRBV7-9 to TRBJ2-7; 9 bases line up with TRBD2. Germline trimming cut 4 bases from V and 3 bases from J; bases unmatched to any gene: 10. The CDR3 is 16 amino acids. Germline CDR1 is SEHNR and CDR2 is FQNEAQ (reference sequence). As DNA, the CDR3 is TGTGCCAGCAGCTCTACTAATAGCGGGAGAGGCTACGAGCAGTACTTC. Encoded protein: CASSSTNSGRGYEQYF. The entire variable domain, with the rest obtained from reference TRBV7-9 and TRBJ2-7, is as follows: DTGVSQNPRHKITKRGQNVTFRCDPISEHNRLYWYRQTLGQGPEFLTYFQNEAQLEKSRLLSDRFSAERPKGSFSTLEIQRTEQGDSAMYLCASSSTNSGRGYEQYFGPGTRLTVT.

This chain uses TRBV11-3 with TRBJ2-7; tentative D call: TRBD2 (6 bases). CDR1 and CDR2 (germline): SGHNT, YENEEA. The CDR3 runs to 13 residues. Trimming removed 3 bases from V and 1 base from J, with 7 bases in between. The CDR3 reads CASSFGGSYEQYF. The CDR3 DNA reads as TGTGCCAGCAGCTTCGGGGGTTCCTACGAGCAGTACTTC.

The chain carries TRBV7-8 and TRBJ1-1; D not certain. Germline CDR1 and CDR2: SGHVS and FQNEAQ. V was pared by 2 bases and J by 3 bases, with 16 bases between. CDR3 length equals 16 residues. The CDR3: CASSLYPGIRDTEAFF. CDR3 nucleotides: TGTGCCAGCAGCTTATATCCCGGGATACGGGACACTGAAGCTTTCTTT.

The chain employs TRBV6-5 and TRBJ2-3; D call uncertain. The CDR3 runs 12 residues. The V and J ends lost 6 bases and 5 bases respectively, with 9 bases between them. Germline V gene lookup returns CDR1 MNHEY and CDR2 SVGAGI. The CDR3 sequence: CASSLRGDTQYF. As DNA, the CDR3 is TGTGCCAGCAGCCTGAGAGGAGATACGCAGTATTTT.

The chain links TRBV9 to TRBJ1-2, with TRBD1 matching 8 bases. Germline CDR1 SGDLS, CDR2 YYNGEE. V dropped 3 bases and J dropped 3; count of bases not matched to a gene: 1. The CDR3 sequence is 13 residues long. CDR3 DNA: TGTGCCAGCAGCGAGGGACAGGACTATGGCTACACCTTC. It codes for CASSEGQDYGYTF.

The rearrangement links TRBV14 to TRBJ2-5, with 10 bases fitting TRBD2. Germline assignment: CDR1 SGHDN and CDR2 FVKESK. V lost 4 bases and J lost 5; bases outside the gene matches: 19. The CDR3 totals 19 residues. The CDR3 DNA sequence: TGTGCCAGCAGCCCCACAGTCGCCGAACTAGCGGGAAGGGGGGAGACCCAGTACTTC. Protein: CASSPTVAELAGRGETQYF.

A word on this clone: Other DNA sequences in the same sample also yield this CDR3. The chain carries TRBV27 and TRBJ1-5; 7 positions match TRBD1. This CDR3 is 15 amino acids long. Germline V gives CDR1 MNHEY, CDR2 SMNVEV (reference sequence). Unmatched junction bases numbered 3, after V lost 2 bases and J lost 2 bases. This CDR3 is CASSLGTGGNQPQHF. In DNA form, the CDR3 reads TGTGCCAGCAGTTTAGGAACAGGGGGCAATCAGCCCCAGCATTTT.

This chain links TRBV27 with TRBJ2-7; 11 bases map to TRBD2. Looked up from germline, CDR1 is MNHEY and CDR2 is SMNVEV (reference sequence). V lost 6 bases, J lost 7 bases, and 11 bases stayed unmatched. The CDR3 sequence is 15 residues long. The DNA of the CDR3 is TGTGCCAGCAGCCCACTAGCGGGAGTATCAAGTGAGCAGTACTTC. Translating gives CASSPLAGVSSEQYF.

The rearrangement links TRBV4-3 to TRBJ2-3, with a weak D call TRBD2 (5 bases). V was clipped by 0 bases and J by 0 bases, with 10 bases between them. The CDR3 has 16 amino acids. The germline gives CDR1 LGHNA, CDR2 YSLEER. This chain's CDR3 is CASSQDNGISTDTQYF. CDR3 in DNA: TGCGCCAGCAGCCAAGATAACGGGATAAGCACAGATACGCAGTATTTT.

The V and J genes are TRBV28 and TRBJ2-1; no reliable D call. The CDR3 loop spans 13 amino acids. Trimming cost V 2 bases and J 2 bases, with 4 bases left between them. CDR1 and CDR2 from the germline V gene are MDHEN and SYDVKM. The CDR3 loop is CASSLEAYNEQFF. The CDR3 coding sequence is TGTGCCAGCAGTTTAGAAGCCTACAATGAGCAGTTCTTC.

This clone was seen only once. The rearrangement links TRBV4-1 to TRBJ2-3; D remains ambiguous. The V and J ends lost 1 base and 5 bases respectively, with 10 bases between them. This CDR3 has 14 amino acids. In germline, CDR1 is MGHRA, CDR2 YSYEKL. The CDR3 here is CASSQGVGEDTQYF. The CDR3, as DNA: TGCGCCAGCAGCCAAGGAGTCGGAGAAGATACGCAGTATTTT.

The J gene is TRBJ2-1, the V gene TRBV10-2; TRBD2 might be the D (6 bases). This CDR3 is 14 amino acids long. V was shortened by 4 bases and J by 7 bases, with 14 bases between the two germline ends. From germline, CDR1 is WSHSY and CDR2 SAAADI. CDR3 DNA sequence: TGCGCCAGCAGTGTACTACCGGGAGTGAATGAGCAGTTCTTC. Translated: CASSVLPGVNEQFF.

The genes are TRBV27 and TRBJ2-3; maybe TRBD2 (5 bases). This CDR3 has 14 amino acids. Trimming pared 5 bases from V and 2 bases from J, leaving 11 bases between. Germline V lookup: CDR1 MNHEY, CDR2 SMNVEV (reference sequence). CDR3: CASSLGLPTDTQYF. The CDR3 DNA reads TGTGCCAGCAGTCTTGGACTCCCCACAGATACGCAGTATTTT.

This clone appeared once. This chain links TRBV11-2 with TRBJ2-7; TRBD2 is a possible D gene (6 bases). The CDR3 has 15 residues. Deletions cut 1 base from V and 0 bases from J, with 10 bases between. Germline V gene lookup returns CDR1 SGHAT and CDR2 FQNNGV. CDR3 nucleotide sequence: TGTGCCAGCAGCTTAGCGGGGGTACTCTCCTACGAGCAGTACTTC. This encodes CASSLAGVLSYEQYF.

CDR3 loop: CASSYWTSGSWDEQFF. The CDR3 nucleotides read TGTGCCAGCAGTTACTGGACTAGCGGGAGCTGGGATGAGCAGTTCTTC. The V gene is TRBV6-5, the J gene TRBJ2-1; 13 bases are a match to TRBD2. The length of the CDR3 is 16 residues. The ends lost 1 base at V and 8 bases at J; junction bases unmatched: 5. Per the germline V gene, CDR1 is MNHEY and CDR2 is SVGAGI.

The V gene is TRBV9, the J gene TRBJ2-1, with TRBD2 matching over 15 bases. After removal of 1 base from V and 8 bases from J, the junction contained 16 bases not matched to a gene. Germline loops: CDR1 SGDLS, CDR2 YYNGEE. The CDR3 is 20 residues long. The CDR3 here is CASSVNPRTSGRVSPHEQFF. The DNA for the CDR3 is TGTGCCAGCAGCGTAAACCCCAGGACTAGCGGGAGGGTTAGCCCCCATGAGCAGTTCTTC.

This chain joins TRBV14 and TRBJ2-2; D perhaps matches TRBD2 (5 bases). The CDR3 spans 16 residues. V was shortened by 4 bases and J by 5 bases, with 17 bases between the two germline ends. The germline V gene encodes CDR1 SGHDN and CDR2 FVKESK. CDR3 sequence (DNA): TGTGCCAGCAGCCTCAGATCGGGGAGCCGAACCGGGGAGCTGTTTTTT. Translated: CASSLRSGSRTGELFF. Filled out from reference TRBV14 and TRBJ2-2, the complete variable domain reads EAGVTQFPSHSVIEKGQTVTLRCDPISGHDNLYWYRRVMGKEIKFLLHFVKESKQDESGMPNNRFLAERTGGTYSTLKVQPAELEDSGVYFCASSLRSGSRTGELFFGEGSRLTVL.

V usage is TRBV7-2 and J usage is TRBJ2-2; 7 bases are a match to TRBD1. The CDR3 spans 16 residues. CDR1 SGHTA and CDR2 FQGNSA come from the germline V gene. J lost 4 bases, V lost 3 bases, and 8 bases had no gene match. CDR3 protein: CASSFFWAGGTGELFF. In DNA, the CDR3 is TGTGCCAGCAGCTTTTTTTGGGCAGGGGGCACCGGGGAGCTGTTTTTT. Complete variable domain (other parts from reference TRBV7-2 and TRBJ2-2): GAGVSQSPSNKVTEKGKDVELRCDPISGHTALYWYRQSLGQGLEFLIYFQGNSAPDKSGLPSDRFSAERTGGSVSTLTIQRTQQEDSAVYLCASSFFWAGGTGELFFGEGSRLTVL.

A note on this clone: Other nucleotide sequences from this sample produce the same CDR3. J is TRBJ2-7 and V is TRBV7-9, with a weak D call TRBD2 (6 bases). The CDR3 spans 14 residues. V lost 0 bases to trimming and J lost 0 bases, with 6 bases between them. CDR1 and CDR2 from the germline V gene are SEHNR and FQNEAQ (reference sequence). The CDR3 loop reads CASSLAGSSYEQYF. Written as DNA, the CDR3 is TGTGCCAGCAGCTTAGCCGGGAGCTCCTACGAGCAGTACTTC.